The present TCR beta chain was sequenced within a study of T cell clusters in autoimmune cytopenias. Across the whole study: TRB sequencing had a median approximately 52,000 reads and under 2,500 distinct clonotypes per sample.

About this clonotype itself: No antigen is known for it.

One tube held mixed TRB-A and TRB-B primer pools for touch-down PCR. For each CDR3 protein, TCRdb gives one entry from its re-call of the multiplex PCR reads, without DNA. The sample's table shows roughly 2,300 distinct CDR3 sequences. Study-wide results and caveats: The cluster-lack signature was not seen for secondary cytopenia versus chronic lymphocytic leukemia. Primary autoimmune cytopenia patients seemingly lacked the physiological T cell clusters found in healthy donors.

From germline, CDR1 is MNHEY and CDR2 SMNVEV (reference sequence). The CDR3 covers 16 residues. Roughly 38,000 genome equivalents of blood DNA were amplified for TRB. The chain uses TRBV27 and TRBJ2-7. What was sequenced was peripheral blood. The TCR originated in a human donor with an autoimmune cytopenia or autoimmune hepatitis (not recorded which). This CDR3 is CASSSPFGQGPYEQYF.